The next 19 T cell receptor beta chains were all read from a single sample in a study of CD8+CD57+ T cells in acquired aplastic anemia. For CDR3 and TCR beta VDJ profiling, genomic DNA was the template used. TCRdb reprocessed the reads with MiXCR, giving one entry per CDR3 protein. There are about 130,000 distinct CDR3 sequences in the sample; about half occur only once, and around 2.3% lies in the top ten. The sequencing input was sorted CD4+, CD8+, or CD8+CD57+ T cells (not recorded which) from PBMCs. All receptors derive from a human donor in good health, serving as a control.

This clonotype was observed at least ten times. The J gene is TRBJ1-1, the V gene TRBV29-1, with 9 bases identical to TRBD1. The CDR3 runs to 14 residues. Germline CDR1 is SQVTM and CDR2 is ANQGSEA. The ends lost 7 bases at V and 3 bases at J; junction bases unmatched: 9. CDR3 protein: CSGGQGFGDTEAFF. Written as DNA, the CDR3 is TGCAGCGGGGGACAGGGTTTTGGGGACACTGAAGCTTTCTTT.

Remarks on this clonotype: Lacking the conserved final phenylalanine or tryptophan, this CDR3 likely reflects a read error. This CDR3 reads CACRLAGAEGGQDTQYL. CDR3 sequence (DNA): TGTGCCTGCCGACTAGCGGGGGCCGAGGGGGGTCAGGATACGCAGTATCTT. The chain has TRBV3-1 and TRBJ2-3, with TRBD2 matching 12 bases. The junction had 18 bases not matched to a gene; V was cut back by 11 bases and J by 6 bases. Germline CDR1 is LGHDT and CDR2 is YNNKEL (reference sequence). The CDR3 loop spans 17 amino acids.

The chain recombines TRBV19 with TRBJ2-7, with TRBD2 matching 7 bases. Germline V gives CDR1 LNHDA, CDR2 SQIVND (reference sequence). V lost 8 bases, J lost 6 bases, and 4 bases stayed unmatched. This CDR3 comprises 11 residues. This CDR3 is CASGGGSEQYF. CDR3 coding DNA: TGTGCCAGTGGGGGGGGGTCCGAGCAGTACTTC.

This chain joins TRBV20-1 and TRBJ2-7; 13 nucleotides align to TRBD2. Germline V gene sequence: CDR1 DFQATT, CDR2 SNEGSKA (reference sequence). The junction had 2 bases not matched to a gene; V was cut back by 1 base and J by 5 bases. This CDR3 is built from 14 residues. The CDR3 spells CSARVGTSGNEQYF. For the CDR3, the DNA is TGCAGTGCTAGAGTAGGGACTAGCGGGAACGAGCAGTACTTC.

A single count supports this clonotype. This chain connects TRBV20-1 to TRBJ2-7, with D maybe TRBD1 (6 bases). V lost 3 bases and J lost 2, with 14 bases in between. The CDR3 contains 14 residues. Germline V CDR1 and CDR2: DFQATT, SNEGSKA (reference sequence). In DNA, the CDR3 is TGCAGTGCTAGCCGGACGTGGGGGCCCTACGAGCAGTACTTC. Its translation: CSASRTWGPYEQYF.

This clonotype was observed a few times. V is TRBV10-1 and J is TRBJ1-2; D is perhaps TRBD1 (5 bases). With 1 base removed from V and 3 bases from J, the gap between germline ends came to 12 bases. CDR3 length: 15 amino acids. CDR1 WNHNN and CDR2 SYGVQD come from the germline V gene (reference sequence). The CDR3 sequence is CASSELRGRDYGYTF. CDR3 bases: TGCGCCAGCAGTGAGTTAAGGGGAAGGGACTATGGCTACACCTTC.

This rearrangement joins TRBV25-1 to TRBJ2-1, with D perhaps matching TRBD1 or TRBD2 (5 bases each). The germline gives CDR1 MGHDK, CDR2 SYGVNS. There are 13 residues in the CDR3. V dropped 5 bases and J dropped 8 bases, with 13 bases sitting between them. The DNA for the CDR3 is TGTGCCAGCAGTCCCCCGACGGGACATGAGCAGTTCTTC. Its translation: CASSPPTGHEQFF. Using reference TRBV25-1 and TRBJ2-1 for the parts outside the CDR3, the full variable domain is EADIYQTPRYLVIGTGKKITLECSQTMGHDKMYWYQQDPGMELHLIHYSYGVNSTEKGDLSSESTVSRIRTEHFPLTLESARPSHTSQYLCASSPPTGHEQFFGPGTRLTVL.

Worth noting for this clonotype: Just one base apart from a much larger clone, this may be a read error. The chain has TRBV27 and TRBJ1-2, with TRBD1 as a possible D gene (6 bases). Germline loops: CDR1 MNHEY, CDR2 SMNVEV (reference sequence). The CDR3 covers 16 residues. The CDR3 region has the DNA TGTCCCACTCCGGACAGAACCCCTCTAACTAACTATGGCTACACCTTC. It is translated as CPTPDRTPLTNYGYTF.

Turning to this clonotype: Relative to the germline gene, one junction end is altered; a read error may explain this. The rearrangement links TRBV12-3 or TRBV12-4 to TRBJ2-1, with 11 bases that match TRBD1. The CDR3 sequence is 14 residues long. The CDR3 DNA sequence: TGTGCCACCAGTTTAGGGACAGGGGGAAATGAGCAGTTCTTC. It codes for CATSLGTGGNEQFF.

This clonotype was seen ten or more times. The V and J genes are TRBV25-1 and TRBJ2-7; no firm D call. The V gene's germline CDR1 is MGHDK and CDR2 SYGVNS. This CDR3 is built from 12 residues. The V end lost 2 bases, the J end lost 4 bases, and 6 bases lay between the germline ends. The chain's CDR3 is CASSEQKYEQYF. DNA of the CDR3: TGTGCCAGCAGTGAACAGAAATACGAGCAGTACTTC.

This clonotype was detected ten times or more. V gene TRBV11-3 combines with J gene TRBJ2-7; maybe TRBD1 (6 bases). CDR1 is SGHNT, CDR2 YENEEA, per germline. This CDR3 is built from 14 residues. V lost 3 bases and J lost 1, with 10 bases in between. The CDR3 sequence: CASSFGTISYEQYF. CDR3 DNA: TGTGCCAGCAGCTTCGGGACAATTTCCTACGAGCAGTACTTC.

This clonotype was counted at least ten times. The genes are TRBV7-2 and TRBJ1-6; TRBD1 matches 7 bases. The CDR3 is 15 residues long. V lost 5 bases and J lost 5; bases outside the gene matches: 6. From germline, CDR1 is SGHTA and CDR2 FQGNSA. The CDR3 spells CASSDRANDNSPLHF. The DNA for the CDR3 is TGTGCCAGCAGCGACAGGGCGAATGATAATTCACCCCTCCACTTT.

On this clonotype itself: At one boundary the junction diverges from the germline segment, which might be a read error. This sequence joins TRBV5-6 and TRBJ2-7; D unclear. The CDR3 is made up of 14 amino acids. Germline lookup yields CDR1 SGHDT and CDR2 YYEEEE. This CDR3 is CASSLAAANYEQYF. The CDR3 DNA reads TGCGCCAGCAGCTTGGCGGCGGCTAACTACGAGCAGTACTTC.

The chain recombines TRBV7-2 with TRBJ2-5; 10 nucleotides line up with TRBD2. Unmatched junction bases numbered 1, after V lost 3 bases and J lost 0 bases. The CDR3 spans 15 residues. From germline, CDR1 is SGHTA and CDR2 FQGNSA. The CDR3 region has the DNA TGTGCCAGCAGCTTTAGCGGGGGGTACCAAGAGACCCAGTACTTC. Encoded protein: CASSFSGGYQETQYF.

This clonotype was counted between two and nine times. This rearrangement joins TRBV19 to TRBJ1-2; 12 bases are a match to TRBD1. This CDR3 comprises 16 residues. The V gene end was trimmed by 5 bases and the J gene end by 6 bases; junction bases not matched to a gene: 10. The germline V gene has CDR1 LNHDA and CDR2 SQIVND (reference sequence). CDR3 bases: TGTGCCAGTAGTCTGTCCGGGACAGGGGGCGCTGATGGCTACACCTTC. This codes for CASSLSGTGGADGYTF.

The V and J genes are TRBV20-1 and TRBJ2-7; 9 bases are shared with TRBD2. The CDR3 covers 14 residues. Germline lookup yields CDR1 DFQATT and CDR2 SNEGSKA (reference sequence). With 3 bases clipped from V and 0 bases from J, the junction kept 3 bases outside the gene matches. CDR3 region: CSARGLADSYEQYF. CDR3 in DNA: TGCAGTGCTAGGGGACTAGCCGACTCCTACGAGCAGTACTTC.

The chain uses TRBV7-8 and TRBJ2-7, with 9 bases lining up with TRBD2. The V gene end was trimmed by 2 bases and the J gene end by 4 bases; junction bases not matched to a gene: 3. The germline gives CDR1 SGHVS, CDR2 FQNEAQ. The CDR3 has 14 residues. The CDR3 region is CASSLTSGPYEQYF. Written as DNA, the CDR3 is TGTGCCAGCAGCTTAACTAGCGGGCCATACGAGCAGTACTTC. Full variable domain (outside the CDR3, taken from reference TRBV7-8 and TRBJ2-7): GAGVSQSPRYKVAKRGQDVALRCDPISGHVSLFWYQQALGQGPEFLTYFQNEAQLDKSGLPSDRFFAERPEGSVSTLKIQRTQQEDSAVYLCASSLTSGPYEQYFGPGTRLTVT.

This clonotype was observed at least ten times. The rearrangement joins TRBV5-6 to TRBJ1-1; D is uncertain. Trimming removed 4 bases at V and 6 bases at J, with 7 bases between. Germline V gives CDR1 SGHDT, CDR2 YYEEEE. This CDR3 has 11 residues. The chain's CDR3 is CASSLGPEAFF. The CDR3 DNA is TGTGCCAGCAGCCTCGGGCCTGAAGCTTTCTTT.

This clonotype was picked up a small number of times. One base away lies a much larger clone, so this may be a sequencing read error. The V and J genes are TRBV11-3 and TRBJ2-1; 8 nucleotides align to TRBD2. The junction had 3 bases not matched to a gene; V was cut back by 5 bases and J by 9 bases. CDR1 is SGHNT, CDR2 YENEEA, per germline. The CDR3 contains 12 residues. CDR3 DNA: TGTGCCAGCAGCCCCGGGGGGGGTGAGCAGTTCTTC. This sequence encodes CASSPGGGEQFF.